These T cell receptor beta chains were read from a single sample in a study of T cell responses to AZD1222 COVID-19 vaccine. This table comes from immunoSEQ multiplex PCR, and its TCRdb copy is limited to in-frame clones, with some not included. This table holds approximately 120,000 clones, roughly 90% found once. The specimen was peripheral blood, collected on day 0 of AZD1222 vaccination. The receptors originated from an adult in good health. Each CDR3 is given with its conserved first and last residue. D genes are given only for firm matches. Clone size is stated in some rows and not others, as once, few, many or a class when expanded.

-,TRBV6-6,-,TRBJ2-1,CASSNYPEQFF,TGTGCCAGCAGTAACTACCCTGAGCAGTTCTTC
-,TRBV15,-,TRBJ2-1,CATALGSYNEQFF,TGTGCCACAGCGTTGGGCTCCTACAATGAGCAGTTCTTC
-,TRBV4-2,TRBD2,TRBJ2-3,CASSPRLAADSDTQYF,TGTGCCAGCAGCCCCAGACTAGCGGCAGACTCAGATACGCAGTATTTT
-,TRBV28,TRBD1,TRBJ2-7,CASSPRDRLEQYF,TGTGCCAGCAGTCCACGGGACAGGCTGGAGCAGTACTTC
-,TRBV19,TRBD1,TRBJ1-1,CASRATGGLNTDTEAFF,TGTGCCAGTAGGGCGACAGGGGGCCTTAATACGGACACTGAAGCTTTCTTT
-,TRBV27,-,TRBJ2-7,CASSLAGGTYEQYF,TGTGCCAGCAGTCTAGCCGGGGGTACCTACGAGCAGTACTTC
-,TRBV27,TRBD1,TRBJ1-4,CASSPSGWVRGEKLFF,TGTGCCAGCAGCCCCTCGGGTTGGGTCAGGGGGGAAAAACTGTTTTTT
-,TRBV2,TRBD1,TRBJ2-2,CASILTPDRGRNTGELFF,TGTGCCAGCATCCTTACGCCTGACAGGGGGCGGAACACCGGGGAGCTGTTTTTT
-,TRBV5-1,TRBD2,TRBJ2-5,CASSLAGTSFGETQYF,TGCGCCAGCAGCTTGGCCGGGACTAGCTTTGGGGAGACCCAGTACTTC
-,TRBV6-5,-,TRBJ1-3,CASSRNVGNTIYF,TGTGCCAGCAGCCGTAATGTAGGGAACACCATATATTTT
-,TRBV11-3,TRBD1,TRBJ1-4,CASSPKPGQAGEKLFF,TGTGCCAGCAGCCCCAAACCGGGACAGGCCGGTGAAAAACTGTTTTTT
-,TRBV6-1,-,TRBJ1-6,CASSEATGRPSPLHF,TGTGCCAGCAGTGAAGCGACGGGGCGGCCTTCACCCCTCCACTTT
-,TRBV7-9,-,TRBJ1-1,CASSLPQRNTEAFF,TGTGCCAGCAGCTTACCACAGCGGAACACTGAAGCTTTCTTT
-,TRBV15,TRBD1,TRBJ2-7,CATSRGRPGQGIYEQYF,TGTGCCACCAGCAGAGGGCGACCGGGACAGGGTATCTACGAGCAGTACTTC
-,TRBV20-1,-,TRBJ2-1,CSGRSNEQFF,TGCAGTGGACGGAGCAATGAGCAGTTCTTC
-,TRBV12-5,-,TRBJ1-1,CASERGLNTEAFF,TGTGCTAGTGAAAGGGGACTGAACACTGAAGCTTTCTTT
few,TRBV12-3/TRBV12-4,-,TRBJ2-1,CASSLNRWNEQFF,TGTGCCAGCAGTTTAAACAGATGGAATGAGCAGTTCTTC
-,TRBV7-6,TRBD2,TRBJ2-3,CASSSSGRGDTQYF,TGTGCCAGCAGCTCTAGCGGGAGAGGAGATACGCAGTATTTT
-,TRBV6-6,-,TRBJ2-6,CASSRGGSGANVLTF,TGTGCCAGCAGCCGAGGGGGATCCGGGGCCAACGTCCTGACTTTC
-,TRBV10-3,-,TRBJ2-2,CAISRHRGGNTGELFF,TGTGCCATCAGCCGCCACAGGGGAGGAAACACCGGGGAGCTGTTTTTT
-,TRBV5-1,TRBD1,TRBJ1-4,CASSFGDREDHEKLFF,TGCGCCAGCAGCTTCGGGGACAGGGAAGACCATGAAAAACTGTTTTTT
few,TRBV28,TRBD2,TRBJ2-3,CASSSPFGLADTDTQYF,TGTGCCAGCAGTTCGCCCTTCGGGCTAGCGGACACAGATACGCAGTATTTT
-,TRBV20-1,-,TRBJ2-7,CSARTYEQYF,TGCAGTGCCCGCACCTACGAGCAGTACTTC
once,TRBV12-3/TRBV12-4,-,TRBJ2-5,CASSLWGQETQYF,TGTGCCAGCAGTTTATGGGGCCAAGAGACCCAGTACTTC
-,TRBV7-9,-,TRBJ1-2,CASSPRATVTEGGYTF,TGTGCCAGCAGCCCAAGGGCGACAGTCACGGAGGGGGGCTACACCTTC
-,TRBV2,-,TRBJ2-2,CASRDTNTGELFF,TGTGCCAGCAGGGACACCAACACCGGGGAGCTGTTTTTT
-,TRBV9,-,TRBJ1-2,CASSAQVRLDSGYTF,TGTGCCAGCAGCGCCCAGGTTCGGCTGGATAGTGGCTACACCTTC
-,TRBV5-1,-,TRBJ2-1,CASSLDPAPLNEQFF,TGCGCCAGCAGCTTGGATCCGGCCCCCCTCAATGAGCAGTTCTTC
-,TRBV7-8,-,TRBJ2-7,CASSPRLDSSYEQYF,TGTGCCAGCAGCCCCCGCCTGGACAGCTCCTACGAGCAGTACTTC
-,TRBV7-9,TRBD1,TRBJ1-4,CASSLGIQGSSNEKLFF,TGTGCCAGCAGCTTAGGAATACAGGGGTCATCTAATGAAAAACTGTTTTTT
-,TRBV4-2,TRBD2,TRBJ2-1,CASSQGLAGEDEQFF,TGTGCCAGCAGCCAAGGACTAGCGGGAGAGGATGAGCAGTTCTTC
-,TRBV29-1,TRBD2,TRBJ2-1,CSVPVPGGVEQFF,TGCAGCGTTCCGGTTCCGGGAGGGGTTGAGCAGTTCTTC
-,TRBV27,-,TRBJ2-2,CASSENTGELFF,TGTGCCAGCAGTGAGAACACCGGGGAGCTGTTTTTT
-,TRBV25-1,TRBD1,TRBJ2-1,CASRTGGSYNEQFF,TGTGCCAGTCGAACAGGGGGTTCGTACAATGAGCAGTTCTTC
-,TRBV12-5,-,TRBJ2-1,CASGLVAPTGLQDNEQFF,TGTGCTAGTGGTTTGGTAGCGCCGACAGGTCTCCAGGACAATGAGCAGTTCTTC
-,TRBV19,TRBD1,TRBJ1-5,CARDRGDQPQHF,TGTGCCAGGGACAGGGGGGATCAGCCCCAGCATTTT
-,TRBV20-1,-,TRBJ2-7,CSASSIPVVYF,TGCAGTGCTAGTTCAATTCCAGTTGTTTACTTC
-,TRBV9,TRBD1,TRBJ1-2,CASSRGTGEGYGYTF,TGTGCCAGCAGCCGAGGGACAGGGGAAGGGTATGGCTACACCTTC
-,TRBV28,TRBD1,TRBJ1-6,CASSSHRTGLDSPLHF,TGTGCCAGCAGTTCCCACCGGACAGGGCTGGATTCACCCCTCCACTTT
-,TRBV5-1,TRBD2,TRBJ2-2,CASSTTGTSGRSTGELFF,TGCGCCAGCAGCACCACCGGGACTAGCGGGAGGTCGACCGGGGAGCTGTTTTTT
-,TRBV28,-,TRBJ2-7,CASSLSNRVNEQYF,TGTGCCAGCAGTTTATCTAACAGGGTAAACGAGCAGTACTTC
-,TRBV15,-,TRBJ1-3,CATSRDGGGVGNTIYF,TGTGCCACCAGCAGAGATGGGGGGGGTGTTGGAAACACCATATATTTT
-,TRBV7-8,TRBD2,TRBJ2-2,CASSPDSTSGRAPGLFF,TGTGCCAGCAGCCCCGATTCGACTAGCGGGAGGGCCCCGGGGCTGTTTTTT